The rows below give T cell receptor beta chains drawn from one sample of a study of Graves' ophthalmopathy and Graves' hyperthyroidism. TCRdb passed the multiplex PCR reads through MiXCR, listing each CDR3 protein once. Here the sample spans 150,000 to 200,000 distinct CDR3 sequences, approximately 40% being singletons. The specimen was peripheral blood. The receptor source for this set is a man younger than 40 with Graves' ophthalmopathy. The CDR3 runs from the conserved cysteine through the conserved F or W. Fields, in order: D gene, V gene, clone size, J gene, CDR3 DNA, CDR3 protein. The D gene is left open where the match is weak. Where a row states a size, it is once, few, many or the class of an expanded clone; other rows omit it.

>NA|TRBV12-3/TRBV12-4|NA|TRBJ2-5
TGTGCCAGCAGTTCCCAACGAAACCCCCTCGAGTTC
CASSSQRNPLEF
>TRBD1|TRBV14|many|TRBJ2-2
TGTGCCAGCAGCCCCGACAGGGGGTATACCGGGGAGCTGTTTTTT
CASSPDRGYTGELFF
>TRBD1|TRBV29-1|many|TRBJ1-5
TGCAGCGTTGCCCCGACAGGGTTGGGGCAGCCCCAGCATTTT
CSVAPTGLGQPQHF
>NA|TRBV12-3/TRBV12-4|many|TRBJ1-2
TGTGCCAGCAGTTTAAGGCAGGGACGTGGCTATGGCTACACCTTC
CASSLRQGRGYGYTF
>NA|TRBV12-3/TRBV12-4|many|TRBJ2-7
TGTGCCAGCAGTTTTACGACCTCAGGGGCCGAGCAGTACTTC
CASSFTTSGAEQYF
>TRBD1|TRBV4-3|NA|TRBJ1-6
TGCGCCAGCAGCCGAGACAGGGAAAGTTCACCCCTCCACTTT
CASSRDRESSPLHF
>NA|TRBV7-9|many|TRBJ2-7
TGTGCCAGCAGCTTACCCTCCCGGCCGGTCGGCGAGCAGTACTTC
CASSLPSRPVGEQYF
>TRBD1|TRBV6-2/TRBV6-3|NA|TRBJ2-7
TGTGCCAGCAGCACAGACCTTATGTCACTAGGACAGGTCTACGAGCAGTACTTC
CASSTDLMSLGQVYEQYF
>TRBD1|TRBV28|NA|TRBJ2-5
TGTGCCACCCTGGCGGCGGCAGGGGGCCGTGGGTACTTC
CATLAAAGGRGYF
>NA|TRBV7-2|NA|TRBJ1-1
TGTGCCAGCAGCTTAGACGCGGTAACGAACACTGAAGCTTTCTTT
CASSLDAVTNTEAFF
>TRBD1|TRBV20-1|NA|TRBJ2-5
TGCAGCCCGGAACAGGGGATTTTCCAAGAGACCCAGTACTTC
CSPEQGIFQETQYF
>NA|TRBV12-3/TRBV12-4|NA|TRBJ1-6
TGTGCCAGCAGTTTCGGTCTAATAGATTCACCCCTCCACTTT
CASSFGLIDSPLHF
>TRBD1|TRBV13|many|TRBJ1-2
TGTGCCAGCAGCCGGGGGACAGGCGATGGCTACACCTTC
CASSRGTGDGYTF
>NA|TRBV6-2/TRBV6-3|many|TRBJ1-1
TGTGCCAGCAGTCGACTGGCGGTGAACACTGAAGCTTTCTTT
CASSRLAVNTEAFF
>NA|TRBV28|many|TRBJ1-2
TGTGCCAGCAGTGCCCAGTTAGACGGCTACACCTTC
CASSAQLDGYTF
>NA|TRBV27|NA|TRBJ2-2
TGTGCCAGCAAACTGGAGGGGTCGAACGGGGAGCTGTTTTTT
CASKLEGSNGELFF
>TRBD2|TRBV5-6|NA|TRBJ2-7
TGTGCCAGCAGCGTATCTAGCGGAGGCTACGAGCAGTACTTC
CASSVSSGGYEQYF
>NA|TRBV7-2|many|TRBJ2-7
TGTGCCAGCAGCTTACCAACCCGCTCCTACGAGCAGTACTTC
CASSLPTRSYEQYF
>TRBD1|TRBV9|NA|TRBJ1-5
TGTGCCAACAGCGCGGGGACAGTTAATCAGCCCCAGCATTTT
CANSAGTVNQPQHF
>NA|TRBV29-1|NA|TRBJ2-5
TGCAGCGTTGCGGGTCTAGCAGAGACCCAGTACTTC
CSVAGLAETQYF
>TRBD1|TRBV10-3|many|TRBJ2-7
TGTGCCATCAGTGAGAGGCAGGGGGACGAGCAGTACTTC
CAISERQGDEQYF
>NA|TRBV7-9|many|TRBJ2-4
TGTGCCAGCAGCGGGCTTGGTGGAAACATTCAGTACTTC
CASSGLGGNIQYF
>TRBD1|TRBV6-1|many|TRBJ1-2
TGTGCCAGCAGGGACAGGGGCTATGGCTACACCTTC
CASRDRGYGYTF
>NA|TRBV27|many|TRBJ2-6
TGTGCCAGCAGTTTATTTAGTCTTGGGGCCAACGTCCTGACTTTC
CASSLFSLGANVLTF
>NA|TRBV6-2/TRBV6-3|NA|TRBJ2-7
TGTGCCAGCAGTGAGACCATGTACGAGCAGTACTTC
CASSETMYEQYF
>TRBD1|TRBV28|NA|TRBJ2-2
TGTGCCAGCACCCCTACCGGGACAGGGGTGACCGGGGAGCTGTTTTTT
CASTPTGTGVTGELFF
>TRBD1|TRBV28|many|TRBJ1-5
TGTGCCAGCAGTTTTGCAGGGGGCGCGGATCAGCCCCAGCATTTT
CASSFAGGADQPQHF
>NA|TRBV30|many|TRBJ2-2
TGTGCCTGGACAAATCCAACAACAAGTGGTGCCGGGGAGCTGTTTTTT
CAWTNPTTSGAGELFF
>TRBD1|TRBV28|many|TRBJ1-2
TGTGCCAGCAGTTCCCCAAACAGGGGGCGCAACGGCTACACCTTC
CASSSPNRGRNGYTF
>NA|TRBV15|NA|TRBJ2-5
TGTGCCACCAGCAGAGATGACAGAGAAGAGACCCAGTACTTC
CATSRDDREETQYF
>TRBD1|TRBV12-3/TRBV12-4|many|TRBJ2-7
TGTGCCAGCAGTTTCCTAACAGGGGGCAACTACGAGCAGTACTTC
CASSFLTGGNYEQYF
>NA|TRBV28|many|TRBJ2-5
TGTGCCAGCAGTTTCGGCACCCACCAAGAGACCCAGTACTTC
CASSFGTHQETQYF
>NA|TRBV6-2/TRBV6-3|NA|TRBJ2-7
TGTGCCAGCAGGTTGGCGGGCGCCTACTACGAGCAGTACTTC
CASRLAGAYYEQYF
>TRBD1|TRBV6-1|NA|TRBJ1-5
TGTGCCAGCAGTCCACAGGGGTACGTACAGCCCCAGCATTTT
CASSPQGYVQPQHF
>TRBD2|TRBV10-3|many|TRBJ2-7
TGTGCCATCAGTGATCGAGCGGGGAACTACGAGCAGTACTTC
CAISDRAGNYEQYF
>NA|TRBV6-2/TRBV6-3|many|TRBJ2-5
TGTGCCAGCAGTTACTTAGAGGAGACCCAGTACTTC
CASSYLEETQYF
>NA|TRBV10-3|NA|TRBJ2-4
TGTGCCATCAGTGAGTCGGCGGGGACAGCAAACATTCAGTACTTC
CAISESAGTANIQYF
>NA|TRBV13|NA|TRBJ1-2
TGTGCCAGCAACGATCGGGGGCCACCTCTCTATGGCTACACCTTC
CASNDRGPPLYGYTF
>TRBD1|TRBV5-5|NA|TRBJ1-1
TGTGCCAGCAGCTCATGGACAGGGAAGGCCACTGAAGCTTTCTTT
CASSSWTGKATEAFF
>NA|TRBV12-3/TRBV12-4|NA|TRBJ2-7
TGTGCCAGCAGTTTGGCCCTCGGCTCCTACGAGCAGTACTTC
CASSLALGSYEQYF
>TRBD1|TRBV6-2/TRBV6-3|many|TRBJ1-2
TGTGCCAGCAGTTACTTTACAGGGGACTATGGCTACACCTTC
CASSYFTGDYGYTF
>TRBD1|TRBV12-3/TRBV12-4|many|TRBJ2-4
TGTGCCAGCGGCGTTGGGCAGGGGGCGCAAATTCCCAAAAACATTCAGTACTTC
CASGVGQGAQIPKNIQYF
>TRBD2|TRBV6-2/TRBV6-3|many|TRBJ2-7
TGTGCCAGCAGTTACGCGGGAGTTAGGGACCAGTACTTC
CASSYAGVRDQYF
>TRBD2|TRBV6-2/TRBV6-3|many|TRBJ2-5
TGTGCCAGCAGTCCGGGACTACGCCAAGAGACCCAGTACTTC
CASSPGLRQETQYF
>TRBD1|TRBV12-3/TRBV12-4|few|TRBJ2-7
TGTGCCAGCAGTTTGAGGGGGCGGTCCTACGAGCAGTACTTC
CASSLRGRSYEQYF
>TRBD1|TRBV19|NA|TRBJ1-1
TGTGCCAGTAGCGCCGGGACAGGGCATACTGAAGCTTTCTTT
CASSAGTGHTEAFF
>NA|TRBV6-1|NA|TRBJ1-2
TGTGCCAGCAGTGAGAGATATGGCTACACCTTC
CASSERYGYTF
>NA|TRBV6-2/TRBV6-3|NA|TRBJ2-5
TGTGCCAGCAGTTACTTGTTCGGGAGCAGAGAGACCCAGTACTTC
CASSYLFGSRETQYF
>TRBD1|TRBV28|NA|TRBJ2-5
TGTGCCAGCAGTTCACAACTACACGATACAGGGGCCCAGTACCAAGAGACCCAGTACTTC
CASSSQLHDTGAQYQETQYF
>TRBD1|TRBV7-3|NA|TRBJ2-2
TGTGCCAGCAGCCCGGGACAGGGGGCGGGGGAGCTGTTTTTT
CASSPGQGAGELFF
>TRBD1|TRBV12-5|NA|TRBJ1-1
TGTGCTAGTGGTTTGGGGGGACAGGACACTGAAGCTTTCTTT
CASGLGGQDTEAFF
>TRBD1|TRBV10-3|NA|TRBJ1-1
TGTGCCATCAGTGGGACAGGGGTCACTGAAGCTTTCTTT
CAISGTGVTEAFF
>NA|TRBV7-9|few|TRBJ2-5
TGTGCCAGCAGCTTAGTCGGAATCAGCAAAGAGACCCAGTACTTC
CASSLVGISKETQYF
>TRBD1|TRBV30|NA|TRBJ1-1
TGTGCCTGGGGAGCCTTACGGGCAGGGGGTAACACTGAAGCTTTCTTT
CAWGALRAGGNTEAFF
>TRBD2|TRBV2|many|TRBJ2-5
TGTGCCAGCAGTCCAACCGGGACTAGCAGAGAGACCCAGTACTTC
CASSPTGTSRETQYF
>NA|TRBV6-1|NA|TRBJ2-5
TGTGCCAGCAGACGGAGCGATTTGGGACCGGCGGAGACCCAGTACTTC
CASRRSDLGPAETQYF